This T cell receptor beta chain is drawn from a study of metastatic and nonmetastatic thyroid tumors. Among the patients, none had received any treatment before thyroid surgery. Germline assignment: CDR1 MNHNS and CDR2 SASEGT. This CDR3 is 13 amino acids long. Trimming took 6 bases from V and 6 from J, leaving 9 bases between them. MiXCR reprocessed the PCR reads for TCRdb. The table has roughly 5,000 clones, less than 40% seen once. The table lists this clone with a few counts. The chain couples TRBV6-1 to TRBJ1-6, with TRBD1 as a possible D gene (5 bases). The source of this sequence is a male donor with papillary thyroid cancer or a benign thyroid nodule (not recorded which). Some clones in this sample may be carry-over from other donors' samples. The sequenced sample consisted of tumor tissue. Here the CDR3 reads CASRWDGNSPLHF. In nucleotides, the CDR3 is TGTGCCAGCAGGTGGGACGGTAATTCACCCCTCCACTTT.